The entry that follows covers one T cell receptor (beta chain) sequence. Its cognate antigen has yet to be identified. Within one base of it there is no much larger clone, and no base qualities were kept. The time point label corresponds to: baseline before first vaccination. Vaccinee samples were obtained from the UK trials COV001 and COV002, which included a single-blind randomized controlled phase 2/3 trial of AZD1222 (ChAdOx1 nCoV-19) in healthy adults. For TCRbeta chain sequencing, PBMC samples from trial participants were taken at day 0 and at day 28 after the second dose. The CDR3 regions of human TCRbeta chains were analyzed by immunosequencing. Processing in the source paper ran as follows. Repertoire TCRs were checked for matches against a reference library of SARS-CoV-2-specific TCRs that had been generated using the MIRA antigen-specificity platform. Breadth meant the fraction of unique TCRs that were SARS-CoV-2-associated, whereas depth meant the fraction of total T cells that were SARS-CoV-2-associated. Using the MIRA data, every spike-specific TCR was mapped to the spike region that the TCR reacted to and assigned to either a CD4 or a CD8 class. Log10-transformed breadth and depth values were compared by one-way ANOVA with Sidak's multiple comparisons tests. The table was pulled from immuneACCESS by TCRdb, which kept in-frame rearrangements only. Such tables lose some clones; where checked, under half of the loss comes from unresolved V genes, and the rest has no known cause. V, J and clone size derive from that table, while D and trimming were established from the DNA sequence. In this sample the table shows about 140,000 clones, over 75% of which occur a single time. The top ten constitute roughly 4.7% of the sample.

This sample stems from a study of T cell responses to AZD1222 COVID-19 vaccine (dated by TCRdb to about 2021). As for the study more broadly: AZD1222 recipients with second doses at about 4 weeks or about 12 weeks were pooled, because spike-specific TCR depth and breadth did not differ between schedules. Trial participants were enrolled by age into subgroups of 18-55, 56-69 and 70-plus years, and roughly 150, 30 and 60 TCR-sequenced participants, respectively, were included in these subgroups. A total of roughly 240 trial participants underwent TCR sequencing, of whom 200 to 220 received two doses of AZD1222 and about 26 received two doses of the MenACWY control vaccine. What the study reported, not specific to this receptor: After two AZD1222 doses, spike-specific TCR breadth and depth were significantly higher than at day 0 and than in MenACWY recipients. Conclusions about previously exposed vaccinees are limited because only six or seven AZD1222 recipients were SARS-CoV-2 seropositive at baseline. Vaccine-associated CD4 TCRs spanned the whole spike protein, with dominant responses in regions 160-218 and 743-854. Reportedly, close to half of the unique spike-specific TCRs recognized epitopes lying outside the regions that are mutated in the B.1.351 and B.1.1.7 variants. No day 14 peak-response samples were available, so repertoires were characterized only after the peak T cell response. The 56-69-year group was small, and its depth increase did not reach significance, likely because of low power. Participants were mostly white British, with more females than males. The authors suggested clonal diversity may have been underestimated.

V is pruned by 5 bases and J by 8 bases, leaving 12 bases of the junction without a gene match. CDR1 and CDR2, per the germline V gene (reference sequence), are LNHDA and SQIVND. Taken from cysteine to phenylalanine, the CDR3 has 15 residues. The only DNA kept is the CDR3, 45 bases in frame from the first base. Sequenced material: peripheral blood, taken on day 0 of AZD1222 vaccination. The chain couples TRBV19 to TRBJ2-1; 7 middle bases align to TRBD2. This TCR came from an adult in good health. The DNA sequence follows: TGTGCCAGTAGTCACGGCGGGAGAGCGGGTGATGAGCAGTTCTTC. It encodes CASSHGGRAGDEQFF.